This TCR beta chain comes out of a study of molecular identifiers for immune sequencing clone quantification. TCRdb called the PCR reads again in MiXCR, with one record for every CDR3 protein. The table has roughly 320,000 distinct CDR3 sequences, 20% to 25% seen once. The CDR3 contains 18 residues. Deletions cut 3 bases from V and 2 bases from J, with 21 bases between. Germline-derived CDR1 and CDR2 are SEHNR and FQNEAQ (reference sequence). This clonotype was observed a few times. The chain links TRBV7-9 to TRBJ2-3, with D perhaps matching TRBD1 (5 bases). Material: naive CD8+ T cells from blood, with Jurkat cell RNA spiked in. Regarding subset: FACS-sorted CD8+CD4-CCR7+CD45RA+ naive T cells. This clonotype was obtained from a human donor in good health. Some libraries in this study had Jurkat cell RNA spiked in. CDR3 coding DNA: TGTGCCAGCAGCTTGCTCCCAGGGTCCCGTATAAACACAGATACGCAGTATTTT. Encoded protein: CASSLLPGSRINTDTQYF.